This T cell receptor beta chain was recovered during a study of blood T cell repertoires in COVID-19. Whole-study context: The cDNA or gDNA used as material had been derived from T cells, B-cell-depleted T cells, or PBMCs.

The ends were cut back, 4 bases at V and 7 bases at J, with 19 bases in the middle. The length of the CDR3 is 14 residues. Germline CDR1 GTSNPN, CDR2 SVGIG (reference sequence). Clones were read by immunoSEQ multiplex PCR, and TCRdb kept only the in-frame ones, dropping some. The data contain about 250,000 clones, roughly 88% of them seen just once; the ten biggest clones take up about 6%. This chain uses TRBV30 with TRBJ1-1; tentative D call: TRBD1 (6 bases). Sequenced input: peripheral blood. This TCR came from a woman aged 80 or over with COVID-19, enrolled during active disease. The CDR3 DNA reads TGTGCCTGGACTTATAAATTAACAGGGAATGAAGCTTTCTTT. Translating gives CAWTYKLTGNEAFF.